This T cell receptor beta chain was captured in a study of T cells in Graves' hyperthyroidism and ophthalmopathy. This clonotype was detected only a few times. RNA transcripts provided the source from which TCR beta CDR3 regions were amplified. In the first-round RT-PCR of the TCR CDR3, the HTBI primer set was used. TCRdb processed the multiplex PCR reads anew with MiXCR; each CDR3 protein has one entry. This sample has approximately 590,000 distinct CDR3 sequences; less than 20% occur once, and the top ten carry 7.3%. Looked up from germline, CDR1 is SGHVS and CDR2 is FQNEAQ. This CDR3 spans 18 amino acids. Trimming at V came to 3 bases and at J to 4 bases, leaving 14 bases not matched to a gene.

The sequence was obtained from a woman in her 30s with Graves' hyperthyroidism. This chain uses TRBV7-8 with TRBJ2-1; 8 nucleotides match TRBD2. Sample: blood. CDR3 protein: CASSFLRMGTRGYNEQFF. The CDR3 coding sequence is TGTGCCAGCAGCTTTCTCAGGATGGGGACTAGGGGTTACAATGAGCAGTTCTTC.